The 17 T cell receptor beta chains given below trace back to one sample, sequenced in a study of cytomegalovirus exposure and HLA in healthy donors. The PCR ran on 60 Vbeta and 13 Jbeta primers. Assay used: immunoSEQ multiplex PCR; TCRdb lists only in-frame clones, some missing. This sample has 75,000 to 90,000 clones, with about 73% found just once. The sample taken for sequencing was PBMCs. These receptors originate from a man in his forties in good health and CMV-seronegative.

The V call is TRBV13, the J call TRBJ1-2; TRBD1 agrees at 7 bases. The junction had 5 bases not matched to a gene; V was cut back by 3 bases and J by 10 bases. Germline V lookup: CDR1 PRHDT, CDR2 FYEKMQ (reference sequence). The CDR3 has 12 amino acids. CDR3 bases: TGTGCCAGCAGCTTTAAGACAGGGCACTACACCTTC. It is translated as CASSFKTGHYTF.

This sequence joins TRBV11-2 and TRBJ2-7, with TRBD2 matching 15 bases. The V segment lost 6 bases and the J segment 0 bases; nucleotides outside the gene matches: 3. CDR3 length equals 16 residues. Germline CDR1 SGHAT, CDR2 FQNNGV. DNA of the CDR3: TGTGCCAGCAGTTCGGGACTAGCGGGGGGCTCCTACGAGCAGTACTTC. Residues: CASSSGLAGGSYEQYF.

The chain links TRBV27 to TRBJ1-2, with D perhaps TRBD1 (6 bases). Germline lookup yields CDR1 MNHEY and CDR2 SMNVEV (reference sequence). The CDR3 contains 14 residues. With 6 bases removed from V and 4 bases from J, the gap between germline ends came to 15 bases. The CDR3 spells CASRRDNTFYGYTF. DNA for the CDR3: TGTGCCAGCAGACGGGACAACACCTTCTATGGCTACACCTTC.

The V call is TRBV29-1, the J call TRBJ1-5; maybe TRBD1 (6 bases). There are 14 residues in the CDR3. Germline V gene lookup returns CDR1 SQVTM and CDR2 ANQGSEA. V dropped 6 bases and J dropped 2 bases, with 14 bases sitting between them. The CDR3 protein is CSVATGTGNQPQHF. The CDR3 region has the DNA TGCAGCGTGGCAACAGGGACGGGCAATCAGCCCCAGCATTTT.

This sequence joins TRBV28 and TRBJ1-4; D uncertain. The V gene's germline CDR1 is MDHEN and CDR2 SYDVKM. Between the trimmed V and J ends, which lost 2 bases and 1 base, there was a span of 11 bases. The CDR3 covers 16 residues. The CDR3 region has the DNA TGTGCCAGCAGTTTAGGAGCTAGTCGAACTAATGAAAAACTGTTTTTT. The encoded protein is CASSLGASRTNEKLFF.

This chain links TRBV14 with TRBJ2-2; D is unclear. The germline V gene has CDR1 SGHDN and CDR2 FVKESK. V lost 6 bases and J 0 bases, leaving 20 bases between the germline ends. This CDR3 contains 18 residues. The CDR3: CASSSNSVLYANTGELFF. The CDR3, as DNA: TGTGCCAGCAGTTCTAACAGTGTACTCTACGCGAACACCGGGGAGCTGTTTTTT.

This clone was observed a few times. The chain joins TRBV4-3 to TRBJ2-7, with 7 bases aligning to TRBD2. This CDR3 contains 17 residues. Germline V gene data show CDR1 as LGHNA and CDR2 as YSLEER. Germline trimming cut 1 base from V and 5 bases from J; bases unmatched to any gene: 14. The CDR3 region has the DNA TGCGCCAGCAGCCAAGCAACCCGGTTTGCGGGAGCCCACGAGCAGTACTTC. This gives the protein CASSQATRFAGAHEQYF.

The chain carries TRBV27 and TRBJ1-2; TRBD1 matches at 9 bases. V was clipped by 3 bases and J by 5 bases; unmatched bases: 4. The CDR3 has 14 amino acids. Per germline, CDR1 MNHEY and CDR2 SMNVEV (reference sequence). Written as DNA, the CDR3 is TGTGCCAGCAGTTTCTCCGGGACAGGGTATGGCTACACCTTC. It specifies CASSFSGTGYGYTF.

As regards this clone: An end of the junction does not agree with germline; a read error may underlie this. CDR3 nucleotides: TGCAGTTTAGACAGGGGAGCTTCCTTT. Its translation is CSLDRGASF. V is TRBV20-1 and J is TRBJ1-1; 8 nucleotides line up with TRBD1. The CDR3 is made up of 9 amino acids. Per the germline V gene, CDR1 is DFQATT and CDR2 is SNEGSKA (reference sequence).

This rearrangement joins TRBV27 to TRBJ1-5, with a tentative D call TRBD1 (6 bases). Germline V gene lookup returns CDR1 MNHEY and CDR2 SMNVEV (reference sequence). The length of the CDR3 is 14 residues. V gave up 3 bases and J gave up 3 bases, with 9 bases separating them. The CDR3 loop is CASSFTGNNQPQHF. Here the CDR3 DNA reads TGTGCCAGCAGTTTCACAGGGAACAATCAGCCCCAGCATTTT.

The gene calls are TRBV6-5 and TRBJ1-6, with a weak D call TRBD1 (6 bases). V was cut by 6 bases and J by 14 bases, with 11 bases left in between. The CDR3 has 11 residues. Germline CDR1 is MNHEY and CDR2 is SVGAGI. DNA for the CDR3: TGTGCCAGCAGGGACAGTTTAACCCTCCACTTT. This gives the protein CASRDSLTLHF.

This chain connects TRBV25-1 to TRBJ1-2, with no clear D. The CDR3 runs 14 residues. V was shortened by 5 bases and J by 3 bases, with 13 bases between the two germline ends. Germline CDR1 reads MGHDK; CDR2 reads SYGVNS. In DNA form, the CDR3 reads TGTGCCAGCAGTCAAGGTGGCCTAGACTATGGCTACACCTTC. Its protein product is CASSQGGLDYGYTF.

This clone was seen only a few times. The chain couples TRBV28 to TRBJ2-7; 11 bases align to TRBD1. The CDR3 totals 16 residues. Trimming cost V 5 bases and J 3 bases; bases outside gene matches: 9. The germline CDR1 and CDR2 sequences are MDHEN and SYDVKM. The CDR3 DNA follows: TGTGCCAGCAGTGACACCGGGACAGGGGGAGTCTACGAGCAGTACTTC. It is translated as CASSDTGTGGVYEQYF.

The chain links TRBV6-6 to TRBJ2-5; 12 bases align to TRBD1. Germline V gene lookup returns CDR1 MNHNY and CDR2 SVGAGI (reference sequence). The CDR3 extends over 16 amino acids. Trimming removed 2 bases from V and 5 bases from J; junction bases left unmatched: 6. The chain's CDR3 is CASSYARDRGRETQYF. The DNA for the CDR3 is TGTGCCAGCAGTTACGCCCGGGACAGGGGGCGGGAGACCCAGTACTTC.

The chain is built from TRBV29-1 and TRBJ1-1; D not certain. The V gene lost 4 bases and the J gene lost 4 bases, with 10 bases spanning the gap. This CDR3 region has 12 residues. The germline V gene encodes CDR1 SQVTM and CDR2 ANQGSEA. The CDR3, as DNA: TGCAGCGTTGTTTCCGGGAGCACTGAAGCTTTCTTT. Translating it yields CSVVSGSTEAFF.

The chain carries TRBV19 and TRBJ2-7; TRBD2 aligns across 7 bases. The length of the CDR3 is 15 residues. V gave up 7 bases and J gave up 3 bases; unmatched junction bases: 12. Germline values: CDR1 LNHDA, CDR2 SQIVND (reference sequence). The DNA of the CDR3 is TGTGCCAGTATGGGGGGGTCGCCGGGCGGCTACGAGCAGTACTTC. Translation: CASMGGSPGGYEQYF. The entire variable domain, with the rest obtained from reference TRBV19 and TRBJ2-7, is as follows: DGGITQSPKYLFRKEGQNVTLSCEQNLNHDAMYWYRQDPGQGLRLIYYSQIVNDFQKGDIAEGYSVSREKKESFPLTVTSAQKNPTAFYLCASMGGSPGGYEQYFGPGTRLTVT.

V gene TRBV25-1 combines with J gene TRBJ2-2; D is undetermined. CDR3 length equals 15 residues. The germline CDR1 and CDR2 sequences are MGHDK and SYGVNS. Trimming pared 4 bases from V and 1 base from J, leaving 10 bases between. The DNA for the CDR3 is TGTGCCAGCAGTGCCCGCGAAATGAACACCGGGGAGCTGTTTTTT. Its protein is CASSAREMNTGELFF.